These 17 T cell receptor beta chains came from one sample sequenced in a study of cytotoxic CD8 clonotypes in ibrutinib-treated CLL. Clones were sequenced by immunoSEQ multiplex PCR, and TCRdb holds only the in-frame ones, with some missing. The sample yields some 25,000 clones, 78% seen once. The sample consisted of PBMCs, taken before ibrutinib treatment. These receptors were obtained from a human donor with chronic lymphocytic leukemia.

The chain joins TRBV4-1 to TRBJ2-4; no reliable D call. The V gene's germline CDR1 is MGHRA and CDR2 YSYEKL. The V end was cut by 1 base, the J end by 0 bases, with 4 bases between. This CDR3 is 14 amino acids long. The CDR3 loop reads CASSQVSAKNIQYF. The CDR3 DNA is TGCGCCAGCAGCCAAGTCTCAGCCAAAAACATTCAGTACTTC.

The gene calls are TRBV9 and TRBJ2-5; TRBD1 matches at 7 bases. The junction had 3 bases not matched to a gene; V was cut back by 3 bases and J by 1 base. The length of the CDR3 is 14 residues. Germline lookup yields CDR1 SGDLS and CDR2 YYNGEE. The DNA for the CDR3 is TGTGCCAGCAGCGCCGGGACAGTCCAAGAGACCCAGTACTTC. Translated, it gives CASSAGTVQETQYF.

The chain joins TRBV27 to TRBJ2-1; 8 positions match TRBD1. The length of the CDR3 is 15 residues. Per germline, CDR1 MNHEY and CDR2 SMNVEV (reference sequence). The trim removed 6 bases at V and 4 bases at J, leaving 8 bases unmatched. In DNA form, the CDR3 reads TGTGCCAGCAGCCCTCGACAGGGGAATTACAATGAGCAGTTCTTC. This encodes CASSPRQGNYNEQFF.

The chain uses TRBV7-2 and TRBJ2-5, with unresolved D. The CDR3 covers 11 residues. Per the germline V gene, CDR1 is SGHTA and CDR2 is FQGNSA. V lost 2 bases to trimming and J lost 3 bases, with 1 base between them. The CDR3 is CASSLKETQYF. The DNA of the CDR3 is TGTGCCAGCAGCTTAAAAGAGACCCAGTACTTC.

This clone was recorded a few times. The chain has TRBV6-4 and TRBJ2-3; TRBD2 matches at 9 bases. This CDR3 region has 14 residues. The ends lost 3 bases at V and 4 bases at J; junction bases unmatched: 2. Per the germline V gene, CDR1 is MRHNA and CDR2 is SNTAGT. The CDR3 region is CASSEGTSSDTQYF. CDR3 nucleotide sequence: TGTGCCAGCAGTGAGGGGACTAGCTCAGATACGCAGTATTTT.

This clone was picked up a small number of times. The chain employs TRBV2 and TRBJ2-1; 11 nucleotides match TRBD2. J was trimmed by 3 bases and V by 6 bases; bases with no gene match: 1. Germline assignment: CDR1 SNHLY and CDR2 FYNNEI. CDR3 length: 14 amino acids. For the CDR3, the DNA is TGTGCCAGCAGGACTAGCGGGAACTACAATGAGCAGTTCTTC. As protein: CASRTSGNYNEQFF.

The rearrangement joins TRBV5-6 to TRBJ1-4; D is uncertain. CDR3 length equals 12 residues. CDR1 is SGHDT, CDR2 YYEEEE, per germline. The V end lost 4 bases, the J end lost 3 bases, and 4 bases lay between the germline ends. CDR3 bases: TGTGCCAGCAGCACACCTAATGAAAAACTGTTTTTT. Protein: CASSTPNEKLFF. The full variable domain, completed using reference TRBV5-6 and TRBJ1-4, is DAGVTQSPTHLIKTRGQQVTLRCSPKSGHDTVSWYQQALGQGPQFIFQYYEEEERQRGNFPDRFSGHQFPNYSSELNVNALLLGDSALYLCASSTPNEKLFFGSGTQLSVL.

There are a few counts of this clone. The CDR3 is CASSDRLNYGYTF. The CDR3 bases are TGTGCCAGCAGTGACAGGCTTAACTATGGCTACACCTTC. This chain connects TRBV2 to TRBJ1-2; no reliable D call. There are 13 residues in the CDR3. Germline assignment: CDR1 SNHLY and CDR2 FYNNEI. Between the trimmed V and J ends, which lost 3 bases and 1 base, there was a span of 6 bases.

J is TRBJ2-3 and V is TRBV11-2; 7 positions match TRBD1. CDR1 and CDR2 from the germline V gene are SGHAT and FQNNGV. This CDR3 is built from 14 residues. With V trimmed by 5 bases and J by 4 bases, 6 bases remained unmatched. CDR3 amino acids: CASSLTGMPDTQYF. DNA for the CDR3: TGTGCCAGCAGCCTGACAGGGATGCCAGATACGCAGTATTTT.

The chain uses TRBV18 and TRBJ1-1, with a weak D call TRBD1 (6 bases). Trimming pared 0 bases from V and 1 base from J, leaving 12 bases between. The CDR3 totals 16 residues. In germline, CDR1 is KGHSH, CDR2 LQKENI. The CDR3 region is CASSPPRTVQNTEAFF. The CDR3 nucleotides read TGTGCCAGCTCACCACCCCGGACAGTCCAGAACACTGAAGCTTTCTTT.

CDR3 sequence reads: CASSLDSTSTDTQYF. The CDR3 DNA is TGTGCCAGCAGCTTAGACAGTACTAGCACAGATACGCAGTATTTT. The gene calls are TRBV7-2 and TRBJ2-3; D gene unclear. CDR3 length: 15 residues. The germline V gene encodes CDR1 SGHTA and CDR2 FQGNSA. The V gene lost 1 base and the J gene lost 0 bases, with 8 bases spanning the gap.

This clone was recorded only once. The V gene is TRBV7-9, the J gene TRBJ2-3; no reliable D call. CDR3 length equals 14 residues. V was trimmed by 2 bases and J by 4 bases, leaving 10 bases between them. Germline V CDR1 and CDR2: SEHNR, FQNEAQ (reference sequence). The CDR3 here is CASSLLARADTQYF. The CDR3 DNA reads TGTGCCAGCAGCTTACTGGCGCGTGCAGATACGCAGTATTTT.

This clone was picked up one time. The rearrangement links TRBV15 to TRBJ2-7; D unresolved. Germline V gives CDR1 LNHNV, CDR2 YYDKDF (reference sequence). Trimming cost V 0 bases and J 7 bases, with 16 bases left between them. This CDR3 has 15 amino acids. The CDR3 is CATSRDKGPLGEQYF. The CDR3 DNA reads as TGTGCCACCAGCAGAGATAAAGGGCCCCTGGGAGAGCAGTACTTC.

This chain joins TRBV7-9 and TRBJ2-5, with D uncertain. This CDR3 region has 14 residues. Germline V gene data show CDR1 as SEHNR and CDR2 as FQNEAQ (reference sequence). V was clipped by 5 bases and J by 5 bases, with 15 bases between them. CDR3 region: CASSLRPPPETQYF. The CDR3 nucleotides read TGTGCCAGCAGCCTGCGCCCCCCCCCTGAGACCCAGTACTTC.

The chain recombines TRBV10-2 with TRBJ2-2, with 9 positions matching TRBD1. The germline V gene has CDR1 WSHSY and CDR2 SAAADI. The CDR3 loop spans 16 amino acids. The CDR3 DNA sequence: TGCGCAAGCGACAGGGGGACGGACGCGAACACCGGGGAGCTGTTTTTT. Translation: CASDRGTDANTGELFF.

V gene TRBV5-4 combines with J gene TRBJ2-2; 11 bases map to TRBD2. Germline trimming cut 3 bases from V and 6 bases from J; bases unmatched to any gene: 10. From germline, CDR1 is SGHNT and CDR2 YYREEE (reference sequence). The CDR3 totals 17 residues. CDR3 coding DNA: TGTGCCAGCAGCTCAATAGCGGGAGGGTCTTTCCCCGGGGAGCTGTTTTTT. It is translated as CASSSIAGGSFPGELFF.

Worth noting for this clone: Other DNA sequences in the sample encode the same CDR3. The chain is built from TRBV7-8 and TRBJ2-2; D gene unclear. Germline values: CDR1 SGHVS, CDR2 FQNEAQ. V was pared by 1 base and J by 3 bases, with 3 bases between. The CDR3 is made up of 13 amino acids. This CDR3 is CASSLVDTGELFF. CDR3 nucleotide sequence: TGTGCCAGCAGCTTAGTAGACACCGGGGAGCTGTTTTTT.